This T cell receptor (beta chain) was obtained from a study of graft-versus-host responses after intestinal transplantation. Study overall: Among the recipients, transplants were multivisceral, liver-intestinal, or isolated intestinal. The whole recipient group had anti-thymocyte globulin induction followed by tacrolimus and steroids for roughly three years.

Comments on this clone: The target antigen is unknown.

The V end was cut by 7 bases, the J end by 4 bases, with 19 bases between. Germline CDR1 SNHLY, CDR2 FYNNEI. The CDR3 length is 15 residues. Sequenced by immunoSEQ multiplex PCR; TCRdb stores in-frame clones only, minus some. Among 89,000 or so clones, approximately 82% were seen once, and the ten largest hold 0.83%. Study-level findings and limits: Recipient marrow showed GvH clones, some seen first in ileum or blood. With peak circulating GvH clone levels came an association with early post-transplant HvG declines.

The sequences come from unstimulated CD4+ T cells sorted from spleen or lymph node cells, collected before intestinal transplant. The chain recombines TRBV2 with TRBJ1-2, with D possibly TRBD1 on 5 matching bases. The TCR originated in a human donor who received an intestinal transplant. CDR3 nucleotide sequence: TGTGCCAGCACTCTAATGGAAGGGGATACCTATGGCTACACCTTC. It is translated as CASTLMEGDTYGYTF.